The source of this T cell receptor (beta chain) is a study of blood T cell repertoires in COVID-19. For the study at large: There were acute and convalescent COVID-19 samples, and they came from the United States, Italy and Spain.

Measured with immunoSEQ multiplex PCR; TCRdb has only the in-frame clones, and not every one. Here the sample spans some 96,000 clones, around 90% being singletons. V shed 0 bases, J shed 5 bases, and the junction held 8 bases outside the gene matches. This CDR3 contains 16 residues. CDR1 is SGHNT and CDR2 is YYREEE in the germline V gene (reference sequence). The J gene is TRBJ1-2, the V gene TRBV5-4, with 9 positions matching TRBD1. The clonotype originates from a human donor in a cohort sampled during active COVID-19. Source material: peripheral blood. The CDR3 sequence is CASSLGQTGGTYGYTF. CDR3 coding DNA: TGTGCCAGCAGCTTGGGTCAGACAGGGGGTACTTATGGCTACACCTTC.